One T cell receptor (beta chain) is described in this entry. This sample is part of a study of T cells in narcolepsy. Produced via immunoSEQ multiplex PCR; TCRdb's table is partial and in-frame only. The sample comprises under 20,000 clones, 65% to 90% of which are singletons, and approximately 0.7% rests with the top ten. The sequencing input was memory (CD45RA-) CD4+ T cells from blood. This clonotype was obtained from a human donor in good health.

The CDR3 loop reads CASLEGIRNEQFF. Here the CDR3 DNA reads TGTGCCAGCTTGGAAGGGATCAGAAATGAGCAGTTCTTC. This chain links TRBV6-1 with TRBJ2-1; D uncertain. The germline CDR1 and CDR2 sequences are MNHNS and SASEGT. The CDR3 consists of 13 residues. Between the trimmed V and J ends, which lost 8 bases and 7 bases, there was a span of 15 bases.